The rows below give T cell receptor beta chains drawn from one sample of a study of blood T cell repertoires in COVID-19. The protocol was immunoSEQ multiplex PCR, while the TCRdb copy is restricted to in-frame clones and leaves out a portion. The table has 150,000 or so clones, approximately 79% seen once. Sample: peripheral blood. The origin of the receptors is a woman aged 80 or over with acute or convalescent COVID-19. Each CDR3 is given with its conserved first and last residue. A D gene is named only where the DNA matches it firmly. Not all rows give a size; the values are once, few, many and, for expanded clones, a class.

cdr3_aa cdr3_nt v_call cdr3_length clone_size d_call j_call
CASSLSPGRPEAFF TGTGCCAGCAGTCTAAGTCCGGGTCGGCCTGAAGCTTTCTTT TRBV6-6 14 . . TRBJ1-1
CASSLEAGEFLEQYF TGCGCCAGCAGCTTGGAAGCGGGAGAATTCCTAGAGCAGTACTTC TRBV5-1 15 . TRBD2 TRBJ2-7
CASRWDTGTDTQYF TGTGCCAGCAGATGGGACACAGGCACAGATACGCAGTATTTT TRBV6-5 14 few . TRBJ2-3
CASSPGTGSSYEQYF TGTGCCAGCTCACCCGGGACAGGGAGCTCCTACGAGCAGTACTTC TRBV18 15 . TRBD1 TRBJ2-7
CASRLGLAGIYEQFF TGTGCCAGCAGGCTAGGACTAGCGGGGATCTATGAGCAGTTCTTC TRBV2 15 . TRBD2 TRBJ2-1
CASSLGGGLAGLQETQYF TGTGCCAGCAGTTTAGGGGGGGGACTAGCGGGCCTACAAGAGACCCAGTACTTC TRBV27 18 . TRBD2 TRBJ2-5
CASSLDGTSGMSEQFF TGCGCCAGCAGCTTGGATGGGACTAGCGGGATGAGTGAGCAGTTCTTC TRBV5-1 16 . TRBD2 TRBJ2-1
CASSLIASFYRGQPQHF TGTGCCAGCAGCTTAATAGCGTCTTTCTATCGGGGTCAGCCCCAGCATTTT TRBV7-8 17 . . TRBJ1-5
CASSQRRDNEQFF TGTGCCAGCAGCCAGCGCCGAGACAATGAGCAGTTCTTC TRBV3-1/TRBV3-2 13 . . TRBJ2-1
CASMQLAINPTTDTQYF TGTGCCAGCATGCAGCTAGCGATAAACCCTACTACAGATACGCAGTATTTT TRBV27 17 . . TRBJ2-3
CASSSIPPDVLGYNEQFF TGTGCCAGCAGTTCAATACCCCCCGACGTCCTAGGCTACAATGAGCAGTTCTTC TRBV27 18 . . TRBJ2-1
CASSLGDRGGRETQYF TGTGCCAGCAGCTTAGGGGATCGGGGTGGCAGGGAGACCCAGTACTTC TRBV7-9 16 . . TRBJ2-5
CASTPVQGGSDTQYF TGTGCCAGCACTCCCGTTCAGGGAGGCTCAGATACGCAGTATTTT TRBV6-5 15 . . TRBJ2-3
CASSEGGLRETQYF TGTGCCAGCAGTGAAGGCGGGTTACGGGAGACCCAATACTTC TRBV6-1 14 . . TRBJ2-5
CASSRAGWETEAFF TGTGCCAGCAGTCGGGCGGGGTGGGAAACTGAAGCTTTCTTT TRBV27 14 . . TRBJ1-1
CASSEPGQGPNEQYF TGTGCCAGCAGTGAACCGGGACAGGGTCCGAACGAGCAGTACTTC TRBV2 15 . TRBD1 TRBJ2-7
CASNIRGRGNTEAFF TGTGCCAGTAATATCAGGGGGCGCGGGAACACTGAAGCTTTCTTT TRBV19 15 once TRBD1 TRBJ1-1
CASSGAGGRTYEQYF TGCGCCAGCAGCGGAGCAGGGGGACGGACCTACGAGCAGTACTTC TRBV5-1 15 . TRBD1 TRBJ2-7
CTSSQGLADEQYF TGCACCAGCAGCCAGGGACTAGCGGACGAGCAGTACTTC TRBV1 13 . . TRBJ2-7